This TCR beta chain is from a study of a mutant IDH1 vaccine in newly diagnosed glioma. Unmatched junction bases numbered 4, after V lost 10 bases and J lost 5 bases. Germline V lookup: CDR1 ENHRY, CDR2 SYGVKD. This CDR3 has 14 amino acids. Produced via immunoSEQ multiplex PCR; TCRdb's table is partial and in-frame only. The top ten clones hold about 2.2% of a sample with about 50,000 clones, just over 85% of them seen once. The time point is: baseline, week 1 (first vaccination visit). Indicated treatment: pre-vaccination baseline after standard-of-care therapy. This clonotype was obtained from a man in his forties with glioma. This chain links TRBV10-3 with TRBJ2-3; 15 bases are a match to TRBD2. Here the sequenced sample was PBMCs, taken from a glioma patient treated with radiotherapy, temozolomide or both. CDR3 in DNA: TGTGCCACGAGGACTAGCGGGAGGGGAGATACGCAGTATTTT. It codes for CATRTSGRGDTQYF.